This T cell receptor beta chain was identified in a study of CD8 T cells in Susac syndrome. The study's findings and limits: Acknowledgment was made by the study that its TCR sequencing and HLA analysis involved a relatively small number of individuals.

Sequencing targeted TCR beta in T cells from blood (CD8+ and CD4+). The multiple sclerosis control group comprised treatment-naive patients with stable or active relapsing-remitting disease. Random hexamers were used to reverse transcribe an amount of 0.5 to 1 ug RNA. MiXCR was run by TCRdb on the immunoSEQ multiplex PCR reads, yielding one entry per CDR3 protein. The profile shows 130,000 or so distinct CDR3 sequences, over 75% of them singletons. A note on this clonotype: Its antigen remains unknown.

Germline CDR1 is MGHRA and CDR2 is YSYEKL. Trimming took off 0 bases at V and 1 base at J, with 7 bases between the two ends. The CDR3 consists of 16 residues. This TCR was recovered from a human donor with multiple sclerosis. The chain combines TRBV4-1 with TRBJ2-6; TRBD2 is a possible D gene (5 bases). What was sequenced was CD8+ T cells from PBMCs. CDR3 sequence: CASSQEGGSGANVLTF. DNA of the CDR3: TGCGCCAGCAGCCAAGAAGGCGGGTCTGGGGCCAACGTCCTGACTTTC.